The 18 T cell receptor beta chains presented below share a single source sample, sequenced in a study of blood T cell repertoires in COVID-19. The assay was immunoSEQ multiplex PCR, and TCRdb's table has in-frame clones only and misses some. The sample has 150,000 to 200,000 clones, approximately 87% seen once. Sequencing was done on a sample of peripheral blood. These receptors all stem from a woman in her seventies with acute or convalescent COVID-19.

This clone was observed many times. The chain is built from TRBV5-5 and TRBJ2-7, with a weak D call TRBD2 (5 bases). Per germline, CDR1 SGHKS and CDR2 YYEKEE (reference sequence). The CDR3 covers 14 residues. V was cut by 1 base and J by 4 bases, with 12 bases left in between. CDR3 coding DNA: TGTGCCAGCAGCTTGTCATCCGGGAATTACGAGCAGTACTTC. Amino acids: CASSLSSGNYEQYF.

This clone was observed a single time. The chain has TRBV14 and TRBJ2-5; D unclear. With 1 base removed from V and 7 bases from J, the gap between germline ends came to 10 bases. CDR1 is SGHDN, CDR2 FVKESK, per germline. There are 13 residues in the CDR3. This chain's CDR3 is CASSQVYSGTQYF. DNA for the CDR3: TGTGCCAGCAGCCAAGTTTACTCGGGGACCCAGTACTTC.

J is TRBJ1-5 and V is TRBV2; D uncertain. This CDR3 comprises 14 residues. V lost 5 bases and J lost 3, with 11 bases in between. Germline CDR1 SNHLY, CDR2 FYNNEI. CDR3 sequence: CASSLREVNQPQHF. The CDR3 coding sequence is TGTGCCAGCAGTTTGCGGGAGGTCAATCAGCCCCAGCATTTT.

This chain joins TRBV11-1 and TRBJ1-1; a weak D match, TRBD1 (6 bases). The CDR3 has 14 amino acids. V was trimmed by 3 bases and J by 4 bases, leaving 12 bases between them. Germline lookup yields CDR1 SGHAT and CDR2 FQDESV (reference sequence). The CDR3 loop is CASSFPGVVTEAFF. The CDR3, as DNA: TGTGCCAGCAGCTTTCCAGGGGTTGTCACTGAAGCTTTCTTT.

This rearrangement joins TRBV19 to TRBJ2-1; the match to TRBD2 covers 10 bases. The V gene end was trimmed by 3 bases and the J gene end by 6 bases; junction bases not matched to a gene: 14. This CDR3 comprises 18 residues. CDR1 is LNHDA and CDR2 is SQIVND in the germline V gene (reference sequence). The DNA of the CDR3 is TGTGCCAGTAGTATTTCTTTGGGGAGGGCTAGCGGGAGCAATGAGCAGTTCTTC. Encoded protein: CASSISLGRASGSNEQFF.

The V gene is TRBV5-1, the J gene TRBJ1-5; D uncertain. The V end was cut by 0 bases, the J end by 7 bases, with 11 bases between. Germline V gives CDR1 SGHRS, CDR2 YFSETQ. The CDR3 contains 14 residues. The CDR3 protein is CASSLVLGAQPQHF. The CDR3 DNA reads as TGCGCCAGCAGCTTGGTTCTGGGCGCCCAGCCCCAGCATTTT.

This clone turned up a few times. The chain carries TRBV5-1 and TRBJ1-1; unclear D gene. V gave up 0 bases and J gave up 4 bases, with 16 bases separating them. In germline, CDR1 is SGHRS, CDR2 YFSETQ. The CDR3 loop spans 16 amino acids. CDR3 bases: TGCGCCAGCAGCTTGGGGGCGGGAGGTGCGGGCACTGAAGCTTTCTTT. This sequence encodes CASSLGAGGAGTEAFF.

This chain joins TRBV3-1 (or the pseudogene TRBV3-2) and TRBJ2-5; 9 bases align to TRBD2. This CDR3 has 15 amino acids. Per germline, CDR1 LGHDT and CDR2 YNNKEL (reference sequence). The V and J ends lost 3 bases and 5 bases, in that order; junction bases with no gene match: 7. CDR3 in amino acids: CASSQMTSGRETQYF. CDR3 sequence (DNA): TGTGCCAGCAGCCAGATGACTAGCGGCAGGGAGACCCAGTACTTC.

The CDR3 is CASGGLGANMNTEAFF. CDR3 nucleotide sequence: TGCGCCAGCGGTGGATTGGGGGCCAACATGAACACTGAAGCTTTCTTT. The chain joins TRBV4-1 to TRBJ1-1; the D gene is possibly TRBD1 (6 bases). CDR3 length: 16 amino acids. Trimming pared 8 bases from V and 0 bases from J, leaving 19 bases between. Germline-derived CDR1 and CDR2 are MGHRA and YSYEKL.

This chain links TRBV11-2 with TRBJ1-3; D not certain. V lost 1 base to trimming and J lost 2 bases, with 9 bases between them. The CDR3 length is 15 residues. Germline V lookup: CDR1 SGHAT, CDR2 FQNNGV. The CDR3: CASSLASTTGNTIYF. Here the CDR3 DNA reads TGTGCCAGCAGCTTAGCCAGTACTACTGGAAACACCATATATTTT.

This chain joins TRBV27 and TRBJ2-3, with D maybe TRBD2 (6 bases). Germline CDR1 MNHEY, CDR2 SMNVEV (reference sequence). CDR3 length: 15 amino acids. The V gene lost 6 bases and the J gene lost 1 base, with 14 bases spanning the gap. The CDR3 sequence: CASRPPPGGTDTQYF. DNA of the CDR3: TGTGCCAGCAGACCTCCACCGGGAGGCACAGATACGCAGTATTTT.

This rearrangement joins TRBV18 to TRBJ1-1; D is uncertain. V was clipped by 4 bases and J by 0 bases, with 6 bases between them. Germline CDR1 KGHSH, CDR2 LQKENI. The CDR3 sequence is 13 residues long. The CDR3 nucleotides are TGTGCCAGCTCACTAGAGATGAACACTGAAGCTTTCTTT. Residues: CASSLEMNTEAFF.

This clone appeared a few times. The chain links TRBV6-2 or TRBV6-3 to TRBJ1-6; D might be TRBD1 (5 bases). V dropped 4 bases and J dropped 7 bases, with 17 bases sitting between them. The CDR3 sequence is 16 residues long. The germline gives CDR1 MNHEY, CDR2 SVGEGT. The CDR3 DNA sequence: TGTGCCAGCAGTTCACCGGGACTATACCAAAATTCACCCCTCCACTTT. This translates into CASSSPGLYQNSPLHF.

V usage is TRBV18 and J usage is TRBJ1-5; D is perhaps TRBD1 (6 bases). This CDR3 is built from 15 residues. Germline loops: CDR1 KGHSH, CDR2 LQKENI. V lost 0 bases and J 4 bases, leaving 10 bases between the germline ends. For the CDR3, the DNA is TGTGCCAGCTCACCACCGGGCAGGGGTAATCAGCCCCAGCATTTT. Translated: CASSPPGRGNQPQHF.

The V and J genes are TRBV29-1 and TRBJ1-1; 10 bases align to TRBD1. CDR1 is SQVTM and CDR2 is ANQGSEA in the germline V gene. Trimming at V came to 5 bases and at J to 7 bases, leaving 7 bases not matched to a gene. This CDR3 contains 13 residues. The CDR3 bases are TGCAGCGTTCAAGGACAGGGGGTTGGTGAAGCTTTCTTT. Amino acid sequence: CSVQGQGVGEAFF.

The chain is built from TRBV19 and TRBJ1-5; TRBD1 is a possible D gene (6 bases). CDR1 is LNHDA, CDR2 SQIVND, per germline (reference sequence). The V end was cut by 1 base, the J end by 4 bases, with 14 bases between. The CDR3 consists of 16 residues. Here the CDR3 reads CASSIGGWTVNQPQHF. The CDR3 region has the DNA TGTGCCAGTAGTATAGGGGGGTGGACAGTGAATCAGCCCCAGCATTTT.

The gene calls are TRBV4-3 and TRBJ1-1; D may be TRBD1 (6 bases). Germline-derived CDR1 and CDR2 are LGHNA and YSLEER. The V and J ends lost 1 base and 4 bases respectively, with 13 bases between them. The CDR3 is 15 amino acids. CDR3 sequence: CASSQVVGGRTEAFF. In DNA form, the CDR3 reads TGCGCCAGCAGCCAAGTTGTGGGGGGGCGCACTGAAGCTTTCTTT.

The J gene is TRBJ2-3, the V gene TRBV24-1; TRBD2 aligns across 7 bases. Trimming cost V 5 bases and J 2 bases; bases outside gene matches: 0. This CDR3 contains 13 residues. Germline CDR1 reads KGHDR; CDR2 reads SFDVKD. The CDR3 protein is CATSGDYTDTQYF. The CDR3 DNA follows: TGTGCCACCAGTGGGGACTACACAGATACGCAGTATTTT.